Given below is one T cell receptor (beta chain) in context. This record comes from a study of shared clonotypes between healthy human individuals. The overall study: CD4 naive and CD4 memory each took three plates per donor, while CD8 naive took two and CD8 memory one.

TCRdb's table, derived via immunoSEQ multiplex PCR, lists solely in-frame clones and lacks some. This table has millions of clones, 85% to 95% appearing once. The naive CD8 fraction comprised CD45RO-negative cells positively selected for CCR7 and excluded terminally differentiated effector memory CD45RA+ cells. Sequencing input: naive CD8+ T cells sorted from blood. This receptor was taken from a man aged 18 to 29 in good health.

The CDR3 region has the DNA TGCGCCAGCAGCTTGGCTCGGCAGGTGAACACTGAAGCTTTCTTT. Translation gives CASSLARQVNTEAFF. The V call is TRBV5-1, the J call TRBJ1-1; D ambiguous. Germline-derived CDR1 and CDR2 are SGHRS and YFSETQ. This CDR3 is built from 15 residues. The ends were cut back, 0 bases at V and 0 bases at J, with 9 bases in the middle.